A selection of T cell receptor beta chains follows, all from one sample in a study of T-cell memory formation after mild COVID-19. TCRdb fed the 5' RACE reads into MiXCR, producing one record per CDR3 protein. The data show under 200,000 distinct CDR3 sequences, around a tenth seen once. The sample was PBMCs or a T cell subset sorted from them (not recorded which). These receptors originate from a man younger than 35 who had mild COVID-19 (a few samples of this study predate the infection). Cell type and time point are not known. CDR3s include the opening cysteine and the closing phenylalanine or tryptophan. The order of the fields is V gene, CDR3 protein.

v_gene: TRBV4-3; CDR3aa: CASSQDTPTPGSYNSPLHF
v_gene: TRBV7-2; CDR3aa: CASSPSGVTDTQYF
v_gene: TRBV5-1; CDR3aa: CASSLDGRDYGYTF
v_gene: TRBV6-2/TRBV6-3; CDR3aa: CASSSDPDIQAFF
v_gene: TRBV30; CDR3aa: CAWSRHRGGSSYNSPLHF
v_gene: TRBV3-1; CDR3aa: CASSQTTGYTF
v_gene: TRBV5-1; CDR3aa: CASGQGLAAKNIQYF
v_gene: TRBV7-3; CDR3aa: CASSSFWGAGYNEQFF
v_gene: TRBV2; CDR3aa: CASRRRFMDQPQHF
v_gene: TRBV20-1; CDR3aa: CSARLGQVSYGYTF
v_gene: TRBV6-5; CDR3aa: CASSYSGPQGVYTEAFF
v_gene: TRBV7-6; CDR3aa: CASSPQGPYGYTF
v_gene: TRBV9; CDR3aa: CASSVSRGSSPLHF
v_gene: TRBV12-5; CDR3aa: CASGFGRETQYF
v_gene: TRBV7-9; CDR3aa: CASSESWGNEKLFF
v_gene: TRBV12-3/TRBV12-4; CDR3aa: CASSRTSGGTDTQYF
v_gene: TRBV12-3/TRBV12-4; CDR3aa: CASSPIAGSEQFF
v_gene: TRBV11-2; CDR3aa: CASSSRQTEETQYF
v_gene: TRBV7-2; CDR3aa: CASSLAIQPTGELFF
v_gene: TRBV12-3/TRBV12-4; CDR3aa: CASSWDIYEQYF
v_gene: TRBV5-1; CDR3aa: CASSFWGQTDTQYF
v_gene: TRBV10-3; CDR3aa: CAIRGGFGHSEAFF
v_gene: TRBV30; CDR3aa: CAGGRRTDTQYF
v_gene: TRBV6-6; CDR3aa: CASLTGGQTTDTQYF
v_gene: TRBV7-2; CDR3aa: CASSLFQSVAGELFF
v_gene: TRBV2; CDR3aa: CASSAQAYGYTF
v_gene: TRBV4-2; CDR3aa: CASSQDPTQADEAFF
v_gene: TRBV2; CDR3aa: CASSEQLSTDTQYF
v_gene: TRBV11-2; CDR3aa: CASSLAPRSLSTDTQYF
v_gene: TRBV20-1; CDR3aa: CSARVPGAKSYEQYF
v_gene: TRBV5-1; CDR3aa: CASSLQGAVNYGYTF
v_gene: TRBV5-6; CDR3aa: CASSIIRETQYF
v_gene: TRBV12-3/TRBV12-4; CDR3aa: CASSTEKRNEQFF
v_gene: TRBV7-2; CDR3aa: CASSFTSGGAETQYF
v_gene: TRBV3-1; CDR3aa: CASNNKNTEAFF
v_gene: TRBV6-5; CDR3aa: CASSSRGQRYNYNEQFF
v_gene: TRBV5-1; CDR3aa: CASSMTAGVTGELFF
v_gene: TRBV29-1; CDR3aa: CSVQRARNEKLFF
v_gene: TRBV6-2/TRBV6-3; CDR3aa: CASKDPDTEAFF
v_gene: TRBV7-6; CDR3aa: CASSLEVVGGEAFF
v_gene: TRBV20-1; CDR3aa: CSARLIAGGSTDTQYF